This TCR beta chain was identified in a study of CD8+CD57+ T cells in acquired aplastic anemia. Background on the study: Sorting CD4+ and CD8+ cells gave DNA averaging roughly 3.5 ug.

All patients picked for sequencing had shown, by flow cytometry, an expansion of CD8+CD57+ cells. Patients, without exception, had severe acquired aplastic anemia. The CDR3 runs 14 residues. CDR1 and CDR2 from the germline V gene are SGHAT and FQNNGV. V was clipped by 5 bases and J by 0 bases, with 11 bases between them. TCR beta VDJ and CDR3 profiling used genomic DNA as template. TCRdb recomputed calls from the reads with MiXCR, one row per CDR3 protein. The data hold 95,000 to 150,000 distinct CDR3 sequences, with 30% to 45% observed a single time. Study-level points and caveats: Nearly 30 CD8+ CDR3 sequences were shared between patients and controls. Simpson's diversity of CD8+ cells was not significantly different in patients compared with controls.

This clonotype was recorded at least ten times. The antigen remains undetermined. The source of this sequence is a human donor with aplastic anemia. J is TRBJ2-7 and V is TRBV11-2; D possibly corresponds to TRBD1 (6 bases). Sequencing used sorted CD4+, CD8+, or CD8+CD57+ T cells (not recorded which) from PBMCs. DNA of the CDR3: TGTGCCAGCAGCGGACAGCTAAACTCCTACGAGCAGTACTTC. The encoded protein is CASSGQLNSYEQYF.